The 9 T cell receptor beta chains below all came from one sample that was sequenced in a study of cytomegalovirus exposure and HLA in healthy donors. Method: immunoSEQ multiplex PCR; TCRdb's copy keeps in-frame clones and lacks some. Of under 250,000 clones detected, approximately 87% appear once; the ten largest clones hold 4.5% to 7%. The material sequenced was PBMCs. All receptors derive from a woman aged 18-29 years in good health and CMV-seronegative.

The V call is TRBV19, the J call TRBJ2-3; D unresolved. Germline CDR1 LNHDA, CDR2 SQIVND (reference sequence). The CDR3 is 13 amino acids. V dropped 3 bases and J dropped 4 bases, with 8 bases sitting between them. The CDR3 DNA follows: TGTGCCAGTAGTATGTGGATGGCAGATACGCAGTATTTT. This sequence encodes CASSMWMADTQYF.

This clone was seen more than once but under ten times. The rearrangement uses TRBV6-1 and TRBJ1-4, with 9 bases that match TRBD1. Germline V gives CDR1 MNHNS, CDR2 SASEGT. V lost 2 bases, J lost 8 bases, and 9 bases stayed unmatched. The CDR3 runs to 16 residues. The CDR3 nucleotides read TGTGCCAGCAGTGAACTGACAGGGGGTTTTAAGGAAAAACTGTTTTTT. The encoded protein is CASSELTGGFKEKLFF.

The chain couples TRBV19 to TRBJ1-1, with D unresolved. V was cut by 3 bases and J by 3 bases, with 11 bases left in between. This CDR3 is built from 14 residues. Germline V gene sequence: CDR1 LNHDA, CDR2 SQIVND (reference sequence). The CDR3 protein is CASSIGVGDTEAFF. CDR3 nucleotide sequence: TGTGCCAGTAGTATTGGGGTGGGAGACACTGAAGCTTTCTTT.

CDR3 in amino acids: CASSHPAGGPSTDTQYF. CDR3 bases: TGTGCCAGCAGTCACCCCGCGGGCGGGCCAAGCACAGATACGCAGTATTTT. The genes are TRBV11-3 and TRBJ2-3, with D possibly TRBD2 on 5 matching bases. Germline V CDR1 and CDR2: SGHNT, YENEEA. This CDR3 has 17 amino acids. Trimming removed 6 bases from V and 0 bases from J, with 19 bases in between.

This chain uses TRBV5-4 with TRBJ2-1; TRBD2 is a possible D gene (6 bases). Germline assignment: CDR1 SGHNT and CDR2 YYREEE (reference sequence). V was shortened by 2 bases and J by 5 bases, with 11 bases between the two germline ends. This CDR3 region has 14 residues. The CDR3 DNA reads TGTGCCAGCAGCTTCGGAGGCGGGAACAATGAGCAGTTCTTC. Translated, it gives CASSFGGGNNEQFF.

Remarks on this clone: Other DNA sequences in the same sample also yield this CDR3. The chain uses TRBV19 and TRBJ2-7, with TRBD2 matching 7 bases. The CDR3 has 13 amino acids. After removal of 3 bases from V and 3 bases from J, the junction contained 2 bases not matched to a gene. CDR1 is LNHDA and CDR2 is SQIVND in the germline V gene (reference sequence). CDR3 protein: CASSIGGGYEQYF. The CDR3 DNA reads TGTGCCAGTAGTATCGGCGGGGGCTACGAGCAGTACTTC.

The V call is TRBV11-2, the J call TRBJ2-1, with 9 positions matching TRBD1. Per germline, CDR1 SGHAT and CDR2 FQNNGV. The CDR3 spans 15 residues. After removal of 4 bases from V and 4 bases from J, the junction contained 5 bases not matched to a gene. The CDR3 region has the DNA TGTGCCAGCAGCTCCGACAGGGGGGGGTACAATGAGCAGTTCTTC. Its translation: CASSSDRGGYNEQFF.

This CDR3 reads CASSLGRALGHTGELFF. DNA for the CDR3: TGTGCCAGCAGCTTAGGTCGGGCATTAGGCCACACCGGGGAGCTGTTTTTT. The gene calls are TRBV7-3 and TRBJ2-2; D not certain. The CDR3 extends over 17 amino acids. Germline assignment: CDR1 SGHTA and CDR2 FQGTGA. The V gene lost 2 bases and the J gene lost 3 bases, with 16 bases spanning the gap.

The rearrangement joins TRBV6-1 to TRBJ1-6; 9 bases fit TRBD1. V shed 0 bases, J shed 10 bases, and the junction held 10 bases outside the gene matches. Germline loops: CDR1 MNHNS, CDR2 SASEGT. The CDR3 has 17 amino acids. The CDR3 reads CASSEAPPGQGLSPLHF. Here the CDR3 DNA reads TGTGCCAGCAGTGAAGCGCCCCCGGGACAGGGTTTATCACCCCTCCACTTT.